This entry is about one T cell receptor (beta chain). Naive CD8 cells, CD45RO-negative and positively selected for CCR7, excluded terminally differentiated effector memory CD45RA+ cells. Per germline, CDR1 LGHNA and CDR2 YSLEER. The CDR3 covers 19 residues. V dropped 1 base and J dropped 0; count of bases not matched to a gene: 10. TCRdb's table, derived via immunoSEQ multiplex PCR, lists solely in-frame clones and lacks some. Altogether roughly 2,000,000 clones are present, around 93% being singletons, with the ten largest covering less than 2%. The data were taken from a study of shared clonotypes between healthy human individuals.

The chain links TRBV4-3 to TRBJ1-2; 11 bases are shared with TRBD1. The sample comprised naive CD8+ T cells from PBMCs. The sequence derives from a man younger than 35 in good health. Some clones in this sample may be carry-over from other donors' samples. The CDR3: CASSQGLRGQGDSNYGYTF. The CDR3 bases are TGCGCCAGCAGCCAAGGCTTACGGGGACAGGGGGATTCTAACTATGGCTACACCTTC.